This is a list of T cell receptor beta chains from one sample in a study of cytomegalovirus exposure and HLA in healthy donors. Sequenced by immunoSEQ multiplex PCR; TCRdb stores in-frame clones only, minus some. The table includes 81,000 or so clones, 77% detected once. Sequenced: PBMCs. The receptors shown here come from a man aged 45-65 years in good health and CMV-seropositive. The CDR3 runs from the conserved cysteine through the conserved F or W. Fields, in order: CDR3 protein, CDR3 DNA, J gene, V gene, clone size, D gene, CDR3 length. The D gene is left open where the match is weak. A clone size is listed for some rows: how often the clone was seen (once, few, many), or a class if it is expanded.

CASSGQDRGPGGYTF	TGCGCCAGCAGCGGACAAGACAGGGGGCCTGGTGGCTACACCTTC	TRBJ1-2	TRBV5-1	few	TRBD1	15
CASSSLAGGADTQYF	TGTGCCAGCAGTTCACTAGCGGGAGGGGCAGATACGCAGTATTTT	TRBJ2-3	TRBV28	NA	TRBD2	15
CASSLEGEQYF	TGCGCCAGCAGCTTGGAGGGGGAGCAGTACTTC	TRBJ2-7	TRBV5-1	NA	NA	11
CASSPRGLHNEQFF	TGTGCCAGCAGCCCCAGGGGGCTACACAATGAGCAGTTCTTC	TRBJ2-1	TRBV7-2	NA	TRBD1	14
CATHRGFGTDTQYF	TGTGCCACCCACCGGGGTTTTGGCACAGATACGCAGTATTTT	TRBJ2-3	TRBV2	NA	NA	14
CASSLTGAVFYGYTF	TGTGCCAGTTCCCTGACAGGGGCCGTTTTCTATGGCTACACCTTC	TRBJ1-2	TRBV19	NA	TRBD1	15
CASSLDPTEPQHF	TGTGCCAGCAGCTTAGATCCGACAGAGCCCCAGCATTTT	TRBJ1-5	TRBV11-3	NA	NA	13
CASSPVTAGGQYF	TGTGCCAGTAGCCCCGTCACGGCGGGAGGTCAGTACTTC	TRBJ2-4	TRBV19	once	TRBD2	13
CASSEGGENSQYF	TGTGCCAGCAGTGAAGGGGGCGAAAACAGTCAGTACTTC	TRBJ2-4	TRBV6-4	NA	TRBD1	13
CASSRGLAGGGETQYF	TGTGCCAGCAGCCGGGGACTAGCGGGAGGGGGAGAGACCCAGTACTTC	TRBJ2-5	TRBV27	NA	TRBD2	16
CASSWIYRATNEKLFF	TGTGCCAGCAGCTGGATTTACAGGGCAACTAATGAAAAACTGTTTTTT	TRBJ1-4	TRBV5-5	NA	NA	16
CSSSIGDRRGYTF	TGTTCCAGCAGTATAGGGGACAGGCGGGGCTACACCTTC	TRBJ1-2	TRBV7-9	NA	TRBD1	13
CASSSKSGTVLGRAEAFF	TGTGCCAGCAGCTCTAAATCCGGGACAGTATTGGGTAGGGCTGAAGCTTTCTTT	TRBJ1-1	TRBV11-3	NA	TRBD1	18
CASSIVAGEYEQYF	TGTGCCAGTAGTATTGTAGCAGGGGAGTACGAGCAGTACTTC	TRBJ2-7	TRBV19	NA	NA	14
CASSFQPGGGDTQYF	TGTGCCAGCAGCTTTCAGCCCGGCGGGGGTGATACGCAGTATTTT	TRBJ2-3	TRBV11-2	NA	TRBD2	15
CASSTRGTGGVAGVLSYNEQFF	TGTGCCAGCTCAACTCGTGGGACAGGGGGTGTAGCGGGAGTGTTAAGCTACAATGAGCAGTTCTTC	TRBJ2-1	TRBV18	NA	TRBD1	22
CASSQPASQASTDTQYF	TGCGCCAGCAGCCAACCAGCATCACAGGCTAGCACAGATACGCAGTATTTT	TRBJ2-3	TRBV4-1	once	NA	17
CASTVGAEAFF	TGTGCCAGCACTGTAGGGGCTGAAGCTTTCTTT	TRBJ1-1	TRBV4-2	few	NA	11
CASSLAHRGQGEQYF	TGCGCCAGCAGCTTGGCCCACAGGGGGCAGGGCGAGCAGTACTTC	TRBJ2-7	TRBV5-1	NA	TRBD1	15
CASSQHPGQPNTEAFF	TGCGCCAGCAGCCAACACCCGGGACAGCCGAACACTGAAGCTTTCTTT	TRBJ1-1	TRBV4-1	NA	TRBD1	16
CASTDRDNQPQHF	TGTGCCAGTACTGACAGGGACAATCAGCCCCAGCATTTT	TRBJ1-5	TRBV19	NA	TRBD1	13
CASSLSLGAGANVLTF	TGTGCCAGCAGCCTGAGTCTAGGGGCCGGGGCCAACGTCCTGACTTTC	TRBJ2-6	TRBV5-5	NA	NA	16
CASSPRGNAMPNAQHF	TGTGCCAGCAGCCCCCGGGGAAACGCAATGCCCAATGCCCAGCATTTT	TRBJ1-5	TRBV7-6	few	NA	16
CASSLAPGSGANVLTF	TGCGCCAGCAGCTTGGCCCCAGGCTCTGGGGCCAACGTCCTGACTTTC	TRBJ2-6	TRBV5-1	NA	NA	16
CASSKRAGEVGELFF	TGTGCCAGCAGCAAAAGGGCGGGAGAGGTCGGGGAGCTGTTTTTT	TRBJ2-2	TRBV7-3	NA	TRBD2	15
CASSPEQGASTEAFF	TGTGCCAGCAGCCCGGAACAGGGGGCGAGCACTGAAGCTTTCTTT	TRBJ1-1	TRBV5-6	NA	TRBD1	15
CASSLSEGGGRETQYF	TGTGCCAGCAGCTTATCCGAGGGCGGCGGGAGGGAGACCCAGTACTTC	TRBJ2-5	TRBV7-9	NA	TRBD2	16
CASGEGETQYF	TGTGCCTCGGGGGAAGGAGAGACCCAGTACTTC	TRBJ2-5	TRBV10-3	NA	NA	11
CASSQDGLAGAPRETQYF	TGCGCCAGCAGCCAAGATGGTTTAGCGGGAGCCCCAAGGGAGACCCAGTACTTC	TRBJ2-5	TRBV4-3	NA	TRBD2	18
CASSLVASGSIGQETQYF	TGCGCCAGCAGCTTGGTGGCTAGCGGGAGCATCGGGCAAGAGACCCAGTACTTC	TRBJ2-5	TRBV5-1	NA	TRBD2	18
CASSIWYIANTGELFF	TGTGCCAGTAGTATATGGTACATCGCGAACACCGGGGAGCTGTTTTTT	TRBJ2-2	TRBV19	NA	NA	16
CASSRGPTSGRNNEQFF	TGTGCCAGCAGTCGGGGCCCGACTAGCGGAAGAAACAATGAGCAGTTCTTC	TRBJ2-1	TRBV27	NA	TRBD2	17
CASSPSQGNSGNTIYF	TGTGCCAGCAGCCCCTCCCAGGGTAATTCTGGAAACACCATATATTTT	TRBJ1-3	TRBV7-6	NA	NA	16
CASSFGSGSVNEKLFF	TGTGCCAGCAGCTTCGGGTCAGGGTCCGTGAATGAAAAACTGTTTTTT	TRBJ1-4	TRBV7-9	NA	NA	16
CASSVQGTDTQYF	TGTGCCAGCAGTGTACAGGGGACAGATACGCAGTATTTT	TRBJ2-3	TRBV6-4	NA	TRBD1	13
CASSGNSGMANEQFF	TGTGCCAGCAGTGGGAATAGCGGGATGGCAAATGAGCAGTTCTTC	TRBJ2-1	TRBV6-4	NA	TRBD2	15
CASSPGAKRVEETQYF	TGTGCCAGCTCACCCGGGGCAAAGCGGGTGGAGGAGACCCAGTACTTC	TRBJ2-5	TRBV18	NA	NA	16
CASSYSPGNTEAFF	TGTGCCAGCAGTTACTCCCCGGGGAACACTGAAGCTTTCTTT	TRBJ1-1	TRBV6-5	NA	NA	14
CSVAQGANYGYTF	TGCAGCGTTGCACAGGGAGCTAACTATGGCTACACCTTC	TRBJ1-2	TRBV29-1	NA	NA	13
CASSHTGTSVLSEQFF	TGTGCCAGCAGCCACACCGGGACTAGCGTTCTCTCTGAGCAGTTCTTC	TRBJ2-1	TRBV27	once	TRBD2	16
CASSLEGQGNNEQFF	TGCGCCAGCAGCTTGGAAGGACAGGGGAACAATGAGCAGTTCTTC	TRBJ2-1	TRBV5-1	NA	TRBD1	15
CASSISRSYSGANVLTF	TGTGCCAGTAGTATCTCCAGGTCTTACTCTGGGGCCAACGTCCTGACTTTC	TRBJ2-6	TRBV19	once	NA	17
CASSQELVGQVYGYTF	TGTGCCAGCAGCCAAGAATTAGTCGGACAGGTTTATGGCTACACCTTC	TRBJ1-2	TRBV4-2	NA	TRBD1	16
CASSFYQGAGQPQHF	TGTGCCAGCAGTTTCTACCAGGGGGCGGGCCAGCCCCAGCATTTT	TRBJ1-5	TRBV6-1	NA	TRBD1	15
CSALMPGLAGGHPYNEQFF	TGCAGCGCCCTGATGCCGGGACTAGCGGGAGGTCATCCATACAATGAGCAGTTCTTC	TRBJ2-1	TRBV29-1	NA	TRBD2	19
CASSRTSQNTGELFF	TGTGCCAGCAGTCGGACATCCCAGAACACCGGGGAGCTGTTTTTT	TRBJ2-2	TRBV6-6	NA	NA	15
CASSSIAGAKYEQYF	TGTGCCAGCAGCTCAATAGCGGGAGCGAAGTACGAGCAGTACTTC	TRBJ2-7	TRBV11-2	NA	TRBD2	15
CASSQDLSSGANVLTF	TGCGCCAGCAGCCAAGATCTATCCTCTGGGGCCAACGTCCTGACTTTC	TRBJ2-6	TRBV4-3	NA	NA	16
CASSSPGPYEQYF	TGTGCCAGCAGCTCCCCAGGCCCCTACGAGCAGTACTTC	TRBJ2-7	TRBV5-5	once	NA	13
CASSQMTRYEQYF	TGCGCCAGCAGCCAAATGACACGCTACGAGCAGTACTTC	TRBJ2-7	TRBV4-1	NA	NA	13
CASSVEEGGGIQQFF	TGTGCCAGCAGCGTAGAGGAGGGAGGGGGGATACAGCAGTTCTTC	TRBJ2-1	TRBV9	NA	NA	15
CASSRTGDTGELFF	TGTGCCAGCAGTCGGACAGGGGACACCGGGGAGCTGTTTTTT	TRBJ2-2	TRBV7-3	NA	TRBD1	14
CASSSVADTQYF	TGTGCCAGCAGCTCTGTCGCAGATACGCAGTATTTT	TRBJ2-3	TRBV5-4	NA	NA	12
CASRMTGAGNTEAFF	TGTGCCAGCAGAATGACAGGGGCCGGGAACACTGAAGCTTTCTTT	TRBJ1-1	TRBV27	once	TRBD1	15